The clone carrying this T cell receptor beta chain occurred a few times. What it binds is not known. Recently diagnosed hyperthyroidism of less than 2 months' duration affected patients aged 18 to 65. Exclusion of patients followed from uncontrolled infection, other autoimmune disease, pregnancy or lactation. The CDR3 extends over 12 amino acids. Germline values: CDR1 SQVTM, CDR2 ANQGSEA. V gave up 3 bases and J gave up 6 bases, with 10 bases separating them. The data are from a study of T cells in Graves' hyperthyroidism and ophthalmopathy. Findings of the study overall: From stable hyperthyroidism, ophthalmopathy was separated by a 13 V-J model.

Amplification of TCR beta CDR3 regions used RNA as the template. RT-PCR in the first round (using the HTBI primer set) targeted the TCR CDR3. TCRdb reprocessed the multiplex PCR reads with MiXCR, giving one entry per CDR3 protein. Among more than 600,000 distinct CDR3 sequences, about 15% were seen once, and the ten largest hold around 8.1%. This chain uses TRBV29-1 with TRBJ2-3; D is uncertain. What was sequenced was blood. This TCR was recovered from a man between 18 and 29 years old with Graves' hyperthyroidism. The CDR3 reads CSVDLYGDTQYF. The CDR3 region has the DNA TGCAGCGTTGATCTGTACGGGGATACGCAGTATTTT.